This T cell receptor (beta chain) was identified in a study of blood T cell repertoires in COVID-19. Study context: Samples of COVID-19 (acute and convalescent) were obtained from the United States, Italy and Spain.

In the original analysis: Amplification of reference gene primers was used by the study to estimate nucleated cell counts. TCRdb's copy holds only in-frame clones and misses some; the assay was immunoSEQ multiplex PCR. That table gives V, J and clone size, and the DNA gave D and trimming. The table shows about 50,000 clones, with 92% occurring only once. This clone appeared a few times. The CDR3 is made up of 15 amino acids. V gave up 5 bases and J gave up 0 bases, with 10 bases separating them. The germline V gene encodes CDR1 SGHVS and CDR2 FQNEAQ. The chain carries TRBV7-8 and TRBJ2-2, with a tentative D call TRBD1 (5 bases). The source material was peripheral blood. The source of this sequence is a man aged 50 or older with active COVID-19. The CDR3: CASSPQAPNTGELFF. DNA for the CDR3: TGTGCCAGCAGCCCACAGGCCCCGAACACCGGGGAGCTGTTTTTT.